The clone carrying this TCR beta chain is medium-sized within its sample. Its antigen is as yet unknown. CDR3 length: 15 amino acids. J gave up 2 bases and V 4 bases, and 7 bases lay outside the gene matches. Per germline, CDR1 SQVTM and CDR2 ANQGSEA. These data originate in a study of STAT5B mutations in CD4+ large granular lymphocyte leukemia. Overall study findings and caveats: Top patient clones used TRBV06 genes more often: 8/27 versus 2/35 in controls.

Profiling relied on immunoSEQ multiplex PCR, and the TCRdb table lists in-frame clones only, not all of them. The sample includes about 37,000 clones, 65% to 70% of them seen just once. The specimen was CD4+ T cells from blood buffy coats. The sequence was obtained from a human donor in good health. This sequence joins TRBV29-1 and TRBJ2-3; 9 bases line up with TRBD1. CDR3: CSVVGQGFITDTQYF. For the CDR3, the DNA is TGCAGCGTTGTGGGACAGGGATTTATCACAGATACGCAGTATTTT.